This TCR beta chain is drawn from a study of neurological immune-mediated disorders. This clonotype has a count of ten or more. V lost 3 bases, J lost 6 bases, and 12 bases lay in between. Germline V gene data show CDR1 as SGHTA and CDR2 as FQGNSA. The CDR3 contains 14 residues. The method for making cDNA was 5'RACE, and it used 10-nucleotide random UMIs. In TCRdb, the 5' RACE reads were re-called with MiXCR into one record per CDR3 protein. The table records tens of thousands of distinct CDR3 sequences, 17% of them present only once. Healthy controls consisted of blood bank volunteers in Maryland, USA.

The chain couples TRBV7-2 to TRBJ2-1; the D gene is possibly TRBD2 (7 bases). The sample was PBMCs. This receptor was taken from a middle-aged woman in good health. The CDR3 is CASSLRGGGNEQFF. For the CDR3, the DNA is TGTGCCAGCAGCTTGCGAGGGGGGGGCAATGAGCAGTTCTTC.